This T cell receptor beta chain originates from a study of shared clonotypes between healthy human individuals. Study background: Donors consisted of two women and a few men between 18 and 49.

Clones were sequenced by immunoSEQ multiplex PCR, and TCRdb holds only the in-frame ones, with some missing. The sample holds roughly 1,500,000 clones; roughly 98.5% are singletons and the top ten take under 0.45%. This TCR was sampled from a man aged 25-45 years in good health. Sequencing was performed on naive CD4+ T cells sorted from blood. Documented subset: CD45RA+ positively selected.

CDR3 DNA sequence: TGCAGCGTTGCCCTCCTTCTAGGGTACGAGCAGTACTTC. Encoded protein: CSVALLLGYEQYF. The genes are TRBV29-1 and TRBJ2-7; D is unclear. The CDR3 has 13 amino acids. In germline, CDR1 is SQVTM, CDR2 ANQGSEA. Trimming stripped 4 bases from V and 4 bases from J, with 14 bases between.